The sequence of this T cell receptor beta chain was determined in a study of blood T cell repertoires in COVID-19. The wider study: COVID-19 samples from acute and convalescent phases originated in the United States, Italy and Spain. T cells, B-cell-depleted T cells, or PBMCs supplied cDNA or gDNA.

In the authors' workflow: By means of reference gene primer amplification, nucleated cell counts were estimated. Data came from immunoSEQ multiplex PCR; TCRdb stores just in-frame clones and leaves some out. The V and J calls and clone size were taken over from that table, and D and trimming were inferred from the DNA. The table records about 130,000 clones, roughly 80% of them present only once. Germline values: CDR1 SGHVS, CDR2 FQNEAQ. The V end lost 5 bases, the J end lost 8 bases, and 16 bases lay between the germline ends. The length of the CDR3 is 14 residues. The genes are TRBV7-8 and TRBJ1-3; tentatively, D is TRBD1 (6 bases). The sequence came from a woman aged 45 to 65 with acute or convalescent COVID-19. Sequencing used peripheral blood. CDR3 protein: CASSTRGLSDTIYF. The CDR3 nucleotides are TGTGCCAGCAGCACAAGGGGGTTGAGTGACACCATATATTTT. Based on the CDR3 plus reference TRBV7-8 and TRBJ1-3, the full variable domain is GAGVSQSPRYKVAKRGQDVALRCDPISGHVSLFWYQQALGQGPEFLTYFQNEAQLDKSGLPSDRFFAERPEGSVSTLKIQRTQQEDSAVYLCASSTRGLSDTIYFGEGSWLTVV.